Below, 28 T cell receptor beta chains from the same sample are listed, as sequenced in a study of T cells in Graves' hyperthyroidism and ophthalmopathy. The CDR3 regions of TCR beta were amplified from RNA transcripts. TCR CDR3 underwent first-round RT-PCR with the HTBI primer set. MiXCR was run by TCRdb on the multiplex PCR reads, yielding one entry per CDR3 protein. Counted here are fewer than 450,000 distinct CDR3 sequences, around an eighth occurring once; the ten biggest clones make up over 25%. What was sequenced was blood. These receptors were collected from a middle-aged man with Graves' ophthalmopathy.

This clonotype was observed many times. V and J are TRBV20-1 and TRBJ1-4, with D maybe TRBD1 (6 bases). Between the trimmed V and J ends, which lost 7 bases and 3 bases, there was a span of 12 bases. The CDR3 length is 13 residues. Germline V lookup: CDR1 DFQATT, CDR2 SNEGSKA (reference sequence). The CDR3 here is CSVPGAANEKLFF. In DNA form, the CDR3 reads TGCAGTGTCCCGGGGGCGGCTAATGAAAAACTGTTTTTT.

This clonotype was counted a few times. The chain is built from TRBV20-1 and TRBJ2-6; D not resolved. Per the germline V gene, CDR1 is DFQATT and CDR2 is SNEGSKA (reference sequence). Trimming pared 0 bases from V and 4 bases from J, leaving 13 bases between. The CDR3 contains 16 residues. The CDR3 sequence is CSARDTLVSGANVLTF. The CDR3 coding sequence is TGCAGTGCTAGAGACACCCTGGTGAGCGGGGCCAACGTCCTGACTTTC.

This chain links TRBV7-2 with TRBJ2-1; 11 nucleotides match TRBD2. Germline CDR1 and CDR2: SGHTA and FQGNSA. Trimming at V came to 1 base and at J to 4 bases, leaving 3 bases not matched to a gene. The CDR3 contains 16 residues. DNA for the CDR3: TGTGCCAGCAGCTTAGTCGGGACTAGCGGATACAATGAGCAGTTCTTC. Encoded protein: CASSLVGTSGYNEQFF.

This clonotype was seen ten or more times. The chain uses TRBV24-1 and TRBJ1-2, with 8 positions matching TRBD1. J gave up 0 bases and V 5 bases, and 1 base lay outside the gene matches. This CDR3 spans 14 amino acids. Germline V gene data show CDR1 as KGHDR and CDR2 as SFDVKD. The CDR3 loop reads CATSGTGSNYGYTF. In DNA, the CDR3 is TGTGCCACCAGTGGGACAGGGTCTAACTATGGCTACACCTTC.

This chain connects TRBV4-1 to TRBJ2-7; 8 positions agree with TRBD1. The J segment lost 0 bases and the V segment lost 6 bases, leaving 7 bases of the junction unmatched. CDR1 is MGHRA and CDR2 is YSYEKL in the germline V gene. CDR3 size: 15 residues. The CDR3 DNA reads TGCGCCAGCAGTCCCCGAGGACAGGGCTCCTACGAGCAGTACTTC. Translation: CASSPRGQGSYEQYF.

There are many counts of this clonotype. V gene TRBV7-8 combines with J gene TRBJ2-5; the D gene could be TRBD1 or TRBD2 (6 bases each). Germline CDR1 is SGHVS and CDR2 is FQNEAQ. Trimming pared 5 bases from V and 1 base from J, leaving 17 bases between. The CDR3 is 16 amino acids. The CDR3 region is CASSDLGGGRQETQYF. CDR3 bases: TGTGCCAGCAGCGACTTGGGGGGCGGACGCCAAGAGACCCAGTACTTC. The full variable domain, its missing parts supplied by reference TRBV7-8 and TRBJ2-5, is GAGVSQSPRYKVAKRGQDVALRCDPISGHVSLFWYQQALGQGPEFLTYFQNEAQLDKSGLPSDRFFAERPEGSVSTLKIQRTQQEDSAVYLCASSDLGGGRQETQYFGPGTRLLVL.

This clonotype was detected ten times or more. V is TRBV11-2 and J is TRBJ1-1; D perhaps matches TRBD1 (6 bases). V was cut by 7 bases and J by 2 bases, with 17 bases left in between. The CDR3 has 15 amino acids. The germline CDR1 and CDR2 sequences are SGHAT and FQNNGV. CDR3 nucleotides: TGTGCCAGCACTATAGAGGGGGGACTTAACACTGAAGCTTTCTTT. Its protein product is CASTIEGGLNTEAFF.

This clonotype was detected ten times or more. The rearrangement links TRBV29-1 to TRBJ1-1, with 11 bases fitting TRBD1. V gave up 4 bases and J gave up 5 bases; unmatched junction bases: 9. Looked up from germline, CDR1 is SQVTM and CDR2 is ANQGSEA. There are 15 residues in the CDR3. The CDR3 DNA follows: TGCAGCGTTGGTAGGACAGGGGGCAGCGGGACTGAAGCTTTCTTT. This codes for CSVGRTGGSGTEAFF.

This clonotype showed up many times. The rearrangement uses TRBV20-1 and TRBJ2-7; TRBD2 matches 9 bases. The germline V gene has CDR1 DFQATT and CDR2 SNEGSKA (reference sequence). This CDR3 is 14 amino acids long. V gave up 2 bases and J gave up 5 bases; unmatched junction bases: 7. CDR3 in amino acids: CSARTASGADEQYF. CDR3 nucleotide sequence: TGCAGTGCTAGAACCGCTAGCGGGGCCGACGAGCAGTACTTC.

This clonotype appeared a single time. The CDR3 region has the DNA TGTGCCAGCAGTCGTAATCCGGGACTAGCGGGAGTCCGTATTGTCGATGAGCAGTTCTTC. This codes for CASSRNPGLAGVRIVDEQFF. This rearrangement joins TRBV9 to TRBJ2-1, with 14 bases matching TRBD2. This CDR3 spans 20 amino acids. CDR1 and CDR2 (germline): SGDLS, YYNGEE. J lost 8 bases, V lost 5 bases, and 21 bases had no gene match.

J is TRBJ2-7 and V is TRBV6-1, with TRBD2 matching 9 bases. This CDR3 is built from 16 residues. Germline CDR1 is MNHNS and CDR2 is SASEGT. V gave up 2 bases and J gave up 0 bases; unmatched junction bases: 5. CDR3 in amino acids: CASSESGAGGSYEQYF. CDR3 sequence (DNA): TGTGCCAGCAGTGAATCTGGAGCGGGAGGCTCCTACGAGCAGTACTTC.

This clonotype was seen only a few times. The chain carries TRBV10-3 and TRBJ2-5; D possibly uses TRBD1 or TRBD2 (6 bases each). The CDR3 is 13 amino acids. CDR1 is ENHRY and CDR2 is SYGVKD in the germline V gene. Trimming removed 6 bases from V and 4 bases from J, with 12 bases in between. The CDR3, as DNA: TGTGCCATCAGCAAAAAGGGGGGAGAGACCCAGTACTTC. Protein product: CAISKKGGETQYF.

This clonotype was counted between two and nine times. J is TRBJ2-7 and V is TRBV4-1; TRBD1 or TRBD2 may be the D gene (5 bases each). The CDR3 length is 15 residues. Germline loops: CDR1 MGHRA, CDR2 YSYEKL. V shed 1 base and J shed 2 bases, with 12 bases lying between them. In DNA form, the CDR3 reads TGCGCCAGCAGCCAAGTTCTTCGGGGACCCTACGAGCAGTACTTC. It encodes CASSQVLRGPYEQYF.

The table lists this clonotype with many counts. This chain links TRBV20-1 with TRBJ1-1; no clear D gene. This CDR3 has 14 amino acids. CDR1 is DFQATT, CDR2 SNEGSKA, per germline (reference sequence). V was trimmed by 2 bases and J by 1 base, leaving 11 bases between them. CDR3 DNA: TGCAGTGCTAGACGAAACGACCCGAACACTGAAGCTTTCTTT. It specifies CSARRNDPNTEAFF.

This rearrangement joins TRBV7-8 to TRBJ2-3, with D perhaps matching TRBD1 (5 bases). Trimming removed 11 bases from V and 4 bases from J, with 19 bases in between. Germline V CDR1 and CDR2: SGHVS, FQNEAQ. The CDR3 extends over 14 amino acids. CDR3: CADSHRFLPDTQYF. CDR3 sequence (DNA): TGTGCCGACAGCCACCGATTCCTCCCAGATACGCAGTATTTT.

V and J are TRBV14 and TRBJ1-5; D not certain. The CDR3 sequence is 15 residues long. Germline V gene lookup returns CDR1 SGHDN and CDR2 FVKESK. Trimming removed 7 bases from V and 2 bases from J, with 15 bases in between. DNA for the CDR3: TGTGCCAGCACCCGGAGGGAGTGGGGCAATCAGCCCCAGCATTTT. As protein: CASTRREWGNQPQHF. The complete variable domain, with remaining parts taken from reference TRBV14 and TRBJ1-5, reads EAGVTQFPSHSVIEKGQTVTLRCDPISGHDNLYWYRRVMGKEIKFLLHFVKESKQDESGMPNNRFLAERTGGTYSTLKVQPAELEDSGVYFCASTRREWGNQPQHFGDGTRLSIL.

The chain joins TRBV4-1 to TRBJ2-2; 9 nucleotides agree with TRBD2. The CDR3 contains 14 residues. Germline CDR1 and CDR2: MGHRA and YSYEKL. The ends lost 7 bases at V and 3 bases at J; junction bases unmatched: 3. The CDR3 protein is CASTREGYTGELFF. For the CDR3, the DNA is TGCGCCAGCACGCGGGAGGGCTACACCGGGGAGCTGTTTTTT.

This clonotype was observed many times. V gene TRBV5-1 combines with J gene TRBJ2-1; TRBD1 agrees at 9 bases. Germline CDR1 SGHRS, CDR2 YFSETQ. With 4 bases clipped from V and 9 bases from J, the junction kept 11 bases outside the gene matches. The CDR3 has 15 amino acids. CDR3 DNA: TGCGCCAGCAGCCCAACCAGGACAGGGGATACTGAGCAGTTCTTC. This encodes CASSPTRTGDTEQFF.

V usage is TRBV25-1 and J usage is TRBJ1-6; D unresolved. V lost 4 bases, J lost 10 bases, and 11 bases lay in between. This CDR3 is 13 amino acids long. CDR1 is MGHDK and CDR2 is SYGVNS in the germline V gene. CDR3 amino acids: CASSGSGSSPLHF. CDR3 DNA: TGTGCCAGCAGTGGGAGCGGCAGCTCACCCCTCCACTTT. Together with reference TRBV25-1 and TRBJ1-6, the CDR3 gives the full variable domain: EADIYQTPRYLVIGTGKKITLECSQTMGHDKMYWYQQDPGMELHLIHYSYGVNSTEKGDLSSESTVSRIRTEHFPLTLESARPSHTSQYLCASSGSGSSPLHFGNGTRLTVT.

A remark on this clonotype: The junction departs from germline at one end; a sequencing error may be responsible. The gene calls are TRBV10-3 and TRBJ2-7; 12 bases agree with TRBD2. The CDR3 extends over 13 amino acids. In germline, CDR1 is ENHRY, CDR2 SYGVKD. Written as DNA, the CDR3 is TGCGCCATCAGACTAGCGGGAGTCCCCGAGCAGTACTTC. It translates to CAIRLAGVPEQYF.

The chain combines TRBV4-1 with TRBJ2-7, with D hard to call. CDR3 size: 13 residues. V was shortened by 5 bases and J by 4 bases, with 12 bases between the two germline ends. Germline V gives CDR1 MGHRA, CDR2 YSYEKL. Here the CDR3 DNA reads TGCGCCAGCAGCAAGGGCAGAGAATACGAGCAGTACTTC. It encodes CASSKGREYEQYF.

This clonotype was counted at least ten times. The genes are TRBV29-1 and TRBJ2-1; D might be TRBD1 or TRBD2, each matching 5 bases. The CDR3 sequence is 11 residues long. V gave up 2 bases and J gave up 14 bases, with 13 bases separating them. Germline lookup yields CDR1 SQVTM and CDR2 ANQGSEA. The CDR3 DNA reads TGCAGCGTTGAAAGAGGGGCCGGGGAGTTCTTC. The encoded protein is CSVERGAGEFF.

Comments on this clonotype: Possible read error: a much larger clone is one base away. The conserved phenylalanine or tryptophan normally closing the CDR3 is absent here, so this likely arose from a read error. CDR3 DNA sequence: TGTGCCAGCAGTGATGCAGCCCAGGGGACTGAAGCTTTCCTT. It encodes CASSDAAQGTEAFL. The rearrangement uses TRBV2 and TRBJ1-1; D is perhaps TRBD1 (6 bases). With 3 bases removed from V and 5 bases from J, the gap between germline ends came to 13 bases. From germline, CDR1 is SNHLY and CDR2 FYNNEI. This CDR3 has 14 residues.

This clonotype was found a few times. The CDR3 nucleotides are TGCAGTGCTAGAGGTAGCGGCCTCAGCACAGATACGCAGTATTTT. Protein product: CSARGSGLSTDTQYF. This chain connects TRBV20-1 to TRBJ2-3; a weak D match, TRBD2 (6 bases). There are 15 residues in the CDR3. V gave up 1 base and J gave up 0 bases, with 11 bases separating them. The germline gives CDR1 DFQATT, CDR2 SNEGSKA (reference sequence).

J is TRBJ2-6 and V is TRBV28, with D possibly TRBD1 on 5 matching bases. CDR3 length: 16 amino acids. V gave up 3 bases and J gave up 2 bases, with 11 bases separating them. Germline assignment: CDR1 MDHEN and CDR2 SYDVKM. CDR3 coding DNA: TGTGCCAGCAGTTTTGACCAAGGGGCTGGGGCCAACGTCCTGACTTTC. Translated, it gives CASSFDQGAGANVLTF.

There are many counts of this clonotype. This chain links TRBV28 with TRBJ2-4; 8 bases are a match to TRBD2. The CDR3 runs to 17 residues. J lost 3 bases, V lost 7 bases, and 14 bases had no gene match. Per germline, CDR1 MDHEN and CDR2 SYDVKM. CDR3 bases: TGTGCCAGCAAATCATTACGCGGGAGGTTGGGCAAAAACATTCAGTACTTC. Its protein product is CASKSLRGRLGKNIQYF.

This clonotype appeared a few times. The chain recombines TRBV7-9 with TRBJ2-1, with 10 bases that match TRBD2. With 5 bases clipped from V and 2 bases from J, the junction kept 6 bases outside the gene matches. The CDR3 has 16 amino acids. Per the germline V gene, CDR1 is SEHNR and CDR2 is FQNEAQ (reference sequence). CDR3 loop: CASSPLAGVTYNEQFF. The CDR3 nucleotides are TGTGCCAGCAGCCCCCTAGCGGGAGTGACCTACAATGAGCAGTTCTTC.

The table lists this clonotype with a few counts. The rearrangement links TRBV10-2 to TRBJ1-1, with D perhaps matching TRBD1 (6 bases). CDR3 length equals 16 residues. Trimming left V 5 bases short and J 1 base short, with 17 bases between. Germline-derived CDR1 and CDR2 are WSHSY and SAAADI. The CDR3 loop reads CASSTLRTAENTEAFF. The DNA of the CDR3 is TGCGCCAGCAGTACCCTCCGGACAGCTGAGAACACTGAAGCTTTCTTT.